This T cell receptor beta chain is drawn from a study of Ad26.COV2.S vaccination and SARS-CoV-2 variants. Germline trimming cut 5 bases from V and 1 base from J; bases unmatched to any gene: 6. Germline V lookup: CDR1 SGHVS, CDR2 FNYEAQ. This CDR3 has 15 residues. With respect to this clone: No antigen is known for it.

Regarding the study as a whole: The study found higher spike-specific TCR breadth in vaccine than placebo recipients.

Generated by immunoSEQ multiplex PCR, the TCRdb table keeps only in-frame clones and is missing some. Seen here are 410,000 or so clones, about 93% observed once, and the top ten hold 12%. Treatment reported: over 15 received Ad26.COV2.S at low or high dose, single or two shots; 5 received placebo; per-sample allocation not given. Sampling was done on day 63 after the first vaccine or placebo injection. The sequencing here drew on peripheral blood, taken in a trial of Ad26.COV2.S vaccine versus placebo. The rearrangement links TRBV7-6 to TRBJ2-7; TRBD2 matches at 9 bases. The origin of this receptor is a person aged 18 to 59 who received the Ad26.COV2.S COVID-19 vaccine or a placebo. DNA of the CDR3: TGTGCCAGCAGCCCCCTAGCGGGGCTATCCTACGAGCAGTACTTC. Protein product: CASSPLAGLSYEQYF.